Described below is a single T cell receptor (beta chain) sequence and its context. Its antigen is currently unknown. The sample belongs to a study of T cell clonotyping in hematopoietic cell transplantation. Overall study context: Recipients' pretransplant samples followed cytoreduction. The study, taken as a whole, reports: At the given depth, recipient repertoires were over 95% de novo clonotypes.

The repertoire was sequenced with immunoSEQ multiplex PCR; TCRdb's copy has only in-frame clones and lacks some. The top ten hold about 17% of the sample, which has about 19,000 clones, about 80% seen once. Germline V gene lookup returns CDR1 MGHDK and CDR2 SYGVNS. This CDR3 contains 16 residues. V lost 2 bases, J lost 3 bases, and 13 bases lay in between. Regarding time point: recipient sample about 28 days before transplant, after cytoreduction. The origin of this receptor is a man in his 60s with acute myeloid leukemia. Some clones in this sample may be carry-over from other donors' samples. The source material was peripheral blood mononuclear cells, sampled before stem cell transplant. The rearrangement joins TRBV25-1 to TRBJ2-2, with D unclear. The CDR3 region is CASSELTIRDTGELFF. CDR3 nucleotides: TGTGCCAGCAGTGAACTAACAATCCGGGACACCGGGGAGCTGTTTTTT. The full variable domain, its missing parts supplied by reference TRBV25-1 and TRBJ2-2, is EADIYQTPRYLVIGTGKKITLECSQTMGHDKMYWYQQDPGMELHLIHYSYGVNSTEKGDLSSESTVSRIRTEHFPLTLESARPSHTSQYLCASSELTIRDTGELFFGEGSRLTVL.